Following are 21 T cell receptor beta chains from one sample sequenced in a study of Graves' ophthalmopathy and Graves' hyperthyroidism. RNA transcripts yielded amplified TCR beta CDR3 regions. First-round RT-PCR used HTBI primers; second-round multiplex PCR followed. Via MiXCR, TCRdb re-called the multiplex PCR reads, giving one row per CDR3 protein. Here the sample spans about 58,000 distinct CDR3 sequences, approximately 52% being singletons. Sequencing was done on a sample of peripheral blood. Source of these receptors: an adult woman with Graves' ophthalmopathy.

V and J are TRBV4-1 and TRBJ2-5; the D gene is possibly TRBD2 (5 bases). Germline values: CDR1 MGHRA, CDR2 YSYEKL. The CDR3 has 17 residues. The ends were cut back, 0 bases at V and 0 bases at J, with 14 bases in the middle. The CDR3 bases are TGCGCCAGCAGCCAAGATGGTCTGGGGAGTAACCAAGAGACCCAGTACTTC. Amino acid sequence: CASSQDGLGSNQETQYF.

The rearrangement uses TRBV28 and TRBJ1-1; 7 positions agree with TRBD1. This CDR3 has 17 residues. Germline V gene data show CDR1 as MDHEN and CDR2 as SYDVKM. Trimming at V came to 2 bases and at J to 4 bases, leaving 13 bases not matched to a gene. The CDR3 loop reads CASSLIGTAGSGTEAFF. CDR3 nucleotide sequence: TGTGCCAGCAGTTTAATCGGGACAGCGGGCTCTGGCACTGAAGCTTTCTTT.

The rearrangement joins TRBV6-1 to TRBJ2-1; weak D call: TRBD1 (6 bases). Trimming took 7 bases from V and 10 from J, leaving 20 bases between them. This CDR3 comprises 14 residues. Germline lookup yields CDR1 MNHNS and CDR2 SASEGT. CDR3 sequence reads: CASIPIDRPMEQFF. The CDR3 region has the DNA TGTGCCAGCATCCCGATAGACAGGCCGATGGAGCAGTTCTTC.

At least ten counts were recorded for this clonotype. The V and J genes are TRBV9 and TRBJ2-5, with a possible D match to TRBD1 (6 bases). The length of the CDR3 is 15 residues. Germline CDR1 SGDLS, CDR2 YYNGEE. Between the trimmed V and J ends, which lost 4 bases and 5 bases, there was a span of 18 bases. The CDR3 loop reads CASSSKGEIPETQYF. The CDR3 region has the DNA TGTGCCAGCAGCTCCAAGGGGGAAATCCCGGAGACCCAGTACTTC.

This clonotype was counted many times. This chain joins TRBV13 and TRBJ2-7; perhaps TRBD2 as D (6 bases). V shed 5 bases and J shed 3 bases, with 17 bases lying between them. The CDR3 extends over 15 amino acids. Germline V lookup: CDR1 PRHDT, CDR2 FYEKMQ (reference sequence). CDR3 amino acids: CASSPRGGIFYEQYF. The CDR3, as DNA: TGTGCCAGCAGCCCCCGGGGAGGTATTTTCTACGAGCAGTACTTC. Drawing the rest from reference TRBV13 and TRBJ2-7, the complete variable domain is AAGVIQSPRHLIKEKRETATLKCYPIPRHDTVYWYQQGPGQDPQFLISFYEKMQSDKGSIPDRFSAQQFSDYHSELNMSSLELGDSALYFCASSPRGGIFYEQYFGPGTRLTVT.

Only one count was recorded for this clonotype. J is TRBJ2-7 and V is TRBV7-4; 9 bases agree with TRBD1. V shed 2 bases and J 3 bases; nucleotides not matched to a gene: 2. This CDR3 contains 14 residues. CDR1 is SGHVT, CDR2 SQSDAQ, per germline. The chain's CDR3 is CASSLLGQGYEQYF. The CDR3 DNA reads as TGTGCCAGCAGCTTATTGGGACAGGGCTACGAGCAGTACTTC.

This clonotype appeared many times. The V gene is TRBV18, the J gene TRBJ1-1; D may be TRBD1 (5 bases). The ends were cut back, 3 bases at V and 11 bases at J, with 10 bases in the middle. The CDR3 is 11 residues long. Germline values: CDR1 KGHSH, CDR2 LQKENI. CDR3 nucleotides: TGTGCCAGCTCACCTACCGGGGCGGCTTTCTTT. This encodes CASSPTGAAFF.

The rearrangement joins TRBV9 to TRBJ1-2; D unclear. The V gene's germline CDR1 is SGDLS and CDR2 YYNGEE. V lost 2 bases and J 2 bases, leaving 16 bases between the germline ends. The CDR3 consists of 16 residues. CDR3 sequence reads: CASSVGGSGNNYGYTF. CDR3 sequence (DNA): TGTGCCAGCAGCGTGGGTGGTAGTGGGAACAACTATGGCTACACCTTC.

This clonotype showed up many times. The chain's CDR3 is CASSPWFTGEQFF. The CDR3 nucleotides read TGTGCCAGCAGCCCATGGTTTACCGGTGAGCAGTTCTTC. The chain links TRBV28 to TRBJ2-1; D is uncertain. The CDR3 length is 13 residues. The V gene lost 6 bases and the J gene lost 9 bases, with 15 bases spanning the gap. Germline V gene sequence: CDR1 MDHEN, CDR2 SYDVKM.

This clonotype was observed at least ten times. The CDR3 DNA reads TGTGCCAGCAGTGTTAAGCTTGGGCAGTTCTTC. It encodes CASSVKLGQFF. The J gene is TRBJ2-1, the V gene TRBV2, with D uncertain. V dropped 4 bases and J dropped 12 bases, with 10 bases sitting between them. Germline V gives CDR1 SNHLY, CDR2 FYNNEI. This CDR3 has 11 amino acids. Full variable domain (remainder filled in from reference TRBV2 and TRBJ2-1): EPEVTQTPSHQVTQMGQEVILRCVPISNHLYFYWYRQILGQKVEFLVSFYNNEISEKSEIFDDQFSVERPDGSNFTLKIRSTKLEDSAMYFCASSVKLGQFFGPGTRLTVL.

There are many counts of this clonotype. The CDR3 DNA follows: TGTGCCAGCGGGAGGGACTCCCAAGAGACCCAGTACTTC. Amino acid sequence: CASGRDSQETQYF. This chain connects TRBV6-2 or TRBV6-3 to TRBJ2-5; 7 nucleotides agree with TRBD2. The V and J ends lost 8 bases and 1 base, in that order; junction bases with no gene match: 4. Germline V gene lookup returns CDR1 MNHEY and CDR2 SVGEGT. The CDR3 is 13 amino acids.

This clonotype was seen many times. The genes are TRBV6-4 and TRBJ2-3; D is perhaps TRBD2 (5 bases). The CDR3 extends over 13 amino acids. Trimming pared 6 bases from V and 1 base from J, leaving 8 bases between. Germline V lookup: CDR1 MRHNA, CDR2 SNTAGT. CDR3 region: CASRWRGTDTQYF. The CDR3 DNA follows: TGTGCCAGCAGGTGGCGGGGCACAGATACGCAGTATTTT.

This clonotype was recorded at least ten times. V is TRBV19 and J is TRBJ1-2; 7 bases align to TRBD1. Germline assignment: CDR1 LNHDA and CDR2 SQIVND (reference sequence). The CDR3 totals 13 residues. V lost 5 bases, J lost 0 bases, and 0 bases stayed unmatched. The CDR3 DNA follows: TGTGCCAGTAGTGACAGGGCTAACTATGGCTACACCTTC. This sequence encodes CASSDRANYGYTF.

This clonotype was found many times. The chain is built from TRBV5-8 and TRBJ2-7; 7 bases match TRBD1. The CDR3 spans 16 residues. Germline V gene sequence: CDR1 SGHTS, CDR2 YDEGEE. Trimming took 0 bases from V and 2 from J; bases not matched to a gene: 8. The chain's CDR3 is CASSLGTGVGAYEQYF. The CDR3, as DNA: TGTGCCAGCAGCTTGGGTACAGGGGTGGGAGCCTACGAGCAGTACTTC. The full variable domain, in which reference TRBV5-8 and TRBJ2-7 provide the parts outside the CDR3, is EAGVTQSPTHLIKTRGQQATLRCSPISGHTSVYWYQQALGLGLQFLLWYDEGEERNRGNFPPRFSGRQFPNYSSELNVNALELEDSALYLCASSLGTGVGAYEQYFGPGTRLTVT.

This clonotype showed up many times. The CDR3 reads CASSLRGTEAFF. In DNA, the CDR3 is TGCGCCAGCAGCTTGAGGGGGACTGAAGCTTTCTTT. The chain combines TRBV5-1 with TRBJ1-1; the D gene is possibly TRBD1 (6 bases). CDR1 is SGHRS, CDR2 YFSETQ, per germline. This CDR3 comprises 12 residues. Trimming cost V 1 base and J 5 bases, with 6 bases left between them.

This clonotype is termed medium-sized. CDR3 DNA: TGTGCCAGTAGTATAGGGGCTAACTATGGCTACACCTTC. Translated: CASSIGANYGYTF. The V call is TRBV19, the J call TRBJ1-2; D gene ambiguous. Germline lookup yields CDR1 LNHDA and CDR2 SQIVND (reference sequence). Trimming removed 1 base from V and 0 bases from J, with 3 bases in between. CDR3 length: 13 amino acids.

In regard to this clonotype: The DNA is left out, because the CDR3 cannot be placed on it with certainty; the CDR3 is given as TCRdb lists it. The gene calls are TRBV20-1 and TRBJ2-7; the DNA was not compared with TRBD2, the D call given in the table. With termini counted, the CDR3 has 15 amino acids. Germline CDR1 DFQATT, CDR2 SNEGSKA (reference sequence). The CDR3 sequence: CSVGSGTSGIYEQHF.

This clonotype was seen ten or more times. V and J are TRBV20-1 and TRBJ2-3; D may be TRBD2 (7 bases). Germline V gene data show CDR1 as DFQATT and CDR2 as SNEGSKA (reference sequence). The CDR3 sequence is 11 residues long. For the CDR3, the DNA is TGCAGGGAGGGGGGGACAGATACGCAGTATTTT. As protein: CREGGTDTQYF.

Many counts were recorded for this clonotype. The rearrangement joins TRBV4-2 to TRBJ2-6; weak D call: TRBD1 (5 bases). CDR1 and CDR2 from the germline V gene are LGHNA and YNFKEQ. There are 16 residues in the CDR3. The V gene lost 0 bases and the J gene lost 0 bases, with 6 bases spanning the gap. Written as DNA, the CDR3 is TGTGCCAGCAGCCAAGATGGACACTCTGGGGCCAACGTCCTGACTTTC. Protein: CASSQDGHSGANVLTF.

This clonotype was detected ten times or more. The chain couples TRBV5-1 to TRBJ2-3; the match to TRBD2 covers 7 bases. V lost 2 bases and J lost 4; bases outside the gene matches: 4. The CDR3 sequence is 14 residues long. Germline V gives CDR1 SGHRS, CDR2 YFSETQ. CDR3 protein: CASSFTAGADTQYF. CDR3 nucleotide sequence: TGCGCCAGCAGCTTTACCGCGGGAGCAGATACGCAGTATTTT. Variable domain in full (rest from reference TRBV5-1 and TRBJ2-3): KAGVTQTPRYLIKTRGQQVTLSCSPISGHRSVSWYQQTPGQGLQFLFEYFSETQRNKGNFPGRFSGRQFSNSRSEMNVSTLELGDSALYLCASSFTAGADTQYFGPGTRLTVL.

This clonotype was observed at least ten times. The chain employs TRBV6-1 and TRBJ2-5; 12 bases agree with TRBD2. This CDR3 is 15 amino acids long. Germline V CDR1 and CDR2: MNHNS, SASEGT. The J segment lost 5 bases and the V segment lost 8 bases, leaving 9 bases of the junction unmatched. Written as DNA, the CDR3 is TGTGCCAGCCAATGGCTAGCGGGAGGGCCGGAGACCCAGTACTTC. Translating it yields CASQWLAGGPETQYF.